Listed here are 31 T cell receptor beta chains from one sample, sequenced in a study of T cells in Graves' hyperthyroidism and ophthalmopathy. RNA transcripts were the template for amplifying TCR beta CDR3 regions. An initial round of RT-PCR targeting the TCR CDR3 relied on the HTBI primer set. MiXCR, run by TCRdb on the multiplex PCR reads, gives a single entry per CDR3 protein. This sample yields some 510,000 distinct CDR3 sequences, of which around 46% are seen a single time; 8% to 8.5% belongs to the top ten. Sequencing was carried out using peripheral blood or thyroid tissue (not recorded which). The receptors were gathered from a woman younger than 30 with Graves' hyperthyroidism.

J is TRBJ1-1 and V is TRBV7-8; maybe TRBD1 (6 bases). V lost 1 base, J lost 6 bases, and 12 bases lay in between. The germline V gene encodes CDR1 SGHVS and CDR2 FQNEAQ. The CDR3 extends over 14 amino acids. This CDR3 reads CASSLVGGQAEAFF. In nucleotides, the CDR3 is TGTGCCAGCAGCTTAGTTGGGGGGCAGGCTGAAGCTTTCTTT. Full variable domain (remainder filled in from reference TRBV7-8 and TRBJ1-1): GAGVSQSPRYKVAKRGQDVALRCDPISGHVSLFWYQQALGQGPEFLTYFQNEAQLDKSGLPSDRFFAERPEGSVSTLKIQRTQQEDSAVYLCASSLVGGQAEAFFGQGTRLTVV.

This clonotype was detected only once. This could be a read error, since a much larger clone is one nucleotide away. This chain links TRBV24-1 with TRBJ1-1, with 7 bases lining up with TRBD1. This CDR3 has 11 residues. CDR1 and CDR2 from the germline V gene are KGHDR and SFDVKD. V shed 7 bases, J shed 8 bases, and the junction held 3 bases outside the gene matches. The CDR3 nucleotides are TGTGCCACCAGCCTGGGACAGGAAGCTTTCTTT. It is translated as CATSLGQEAFF.

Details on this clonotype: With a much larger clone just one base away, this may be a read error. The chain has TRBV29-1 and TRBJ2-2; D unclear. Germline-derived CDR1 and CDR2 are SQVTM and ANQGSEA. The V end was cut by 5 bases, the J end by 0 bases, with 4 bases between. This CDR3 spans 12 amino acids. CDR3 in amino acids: CSVPANTGELFF. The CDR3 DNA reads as TGCAGCGTTCCGGCGAACACCGGGGAGCTGTTTTTT.

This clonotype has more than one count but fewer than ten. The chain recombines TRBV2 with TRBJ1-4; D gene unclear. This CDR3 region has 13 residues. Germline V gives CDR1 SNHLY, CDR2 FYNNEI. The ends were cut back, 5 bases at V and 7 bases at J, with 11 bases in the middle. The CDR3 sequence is CASSSPEGEKLFF. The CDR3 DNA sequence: TGTGCCAGCAGTTCGCCGGAGGGTGAAAAACTGTTTTTT.

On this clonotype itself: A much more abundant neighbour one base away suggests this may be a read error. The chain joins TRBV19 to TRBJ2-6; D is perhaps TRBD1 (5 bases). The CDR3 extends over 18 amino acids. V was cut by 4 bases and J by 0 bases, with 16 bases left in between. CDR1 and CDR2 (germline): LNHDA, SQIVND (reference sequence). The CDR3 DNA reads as TGTGCCAGTAGTACATACGAACAGGCGTCCTCTGGGGCCAACGTCCTGACTTTC. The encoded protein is CASSTYEQASSGANVLTF.

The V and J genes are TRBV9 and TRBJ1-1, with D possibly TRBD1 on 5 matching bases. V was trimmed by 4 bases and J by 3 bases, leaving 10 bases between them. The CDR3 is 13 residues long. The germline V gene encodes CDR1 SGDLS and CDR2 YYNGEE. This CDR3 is CASSQAQDTEAFF. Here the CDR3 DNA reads TGTGCCAGCAGCCAAGCACAGGACACTGAAGCTTTCTTT.

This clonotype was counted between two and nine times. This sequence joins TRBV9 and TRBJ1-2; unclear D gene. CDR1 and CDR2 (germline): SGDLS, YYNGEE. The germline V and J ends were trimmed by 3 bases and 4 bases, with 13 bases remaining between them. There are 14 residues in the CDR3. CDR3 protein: CASSANSIAYGYTF. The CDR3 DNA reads TGTGCCAGCAGCGCCAACAGCATCGCCTATGGCTACACCTTC. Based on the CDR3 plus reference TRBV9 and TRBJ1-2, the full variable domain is DSGVTQTPKHLITATGQRVTLRCSPRSGDLSVYWYQQSLDQGLQFLIQYYNGEERAKGNILERFSAQQFPDLHSELNLSSLELGDSALYFCASSANSIAYGYTFGSGTRLTVV.

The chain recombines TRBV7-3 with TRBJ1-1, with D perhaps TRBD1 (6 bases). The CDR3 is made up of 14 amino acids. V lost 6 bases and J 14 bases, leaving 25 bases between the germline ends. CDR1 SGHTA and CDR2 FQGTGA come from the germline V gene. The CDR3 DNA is TGTGCCAGCAGGAAACAGGGAGTAGGGGATGAGCAGTTCTTT. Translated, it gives CASRKQGVGDEQFF. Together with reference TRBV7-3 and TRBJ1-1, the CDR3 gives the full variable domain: GAGVSQTPSNKVTEKGKYVELRCDPISGHTALYWYRQSLGQGPEFLIYFQGTGAADDSGLPNDRFFAVRPEGSVSTLKIQRTERGDSAVYLCASRKQGVGDEQFFGQGTRLTVV.

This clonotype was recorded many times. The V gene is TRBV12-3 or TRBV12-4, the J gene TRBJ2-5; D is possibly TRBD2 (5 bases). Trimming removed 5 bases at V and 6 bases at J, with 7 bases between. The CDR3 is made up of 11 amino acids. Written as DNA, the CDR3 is TGTGCCAGCAGTCTCGGGAAGACCCAGTACTTC. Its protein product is CASSLGKTQYF.

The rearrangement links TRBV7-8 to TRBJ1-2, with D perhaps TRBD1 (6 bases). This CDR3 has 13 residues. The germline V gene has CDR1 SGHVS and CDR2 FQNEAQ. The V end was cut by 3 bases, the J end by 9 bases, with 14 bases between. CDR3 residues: CASSLANRVSYTF. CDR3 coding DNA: TGTGCCAGCAGCTTGGCCAACAGGGTCAGCTACACCTTC.

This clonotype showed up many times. CDR3 in amino acids: CASRAEGLRPQHF. CDR3 nucleotide sequence: TGTGCCAGCAGGGCCGAGGGGTTAAGGCCCCAGCATTTT. The V and J genes are TRBV2 and TRBJ1-5, with D perhaps TRBD1 (5 bases). The germline gives CDR1 SNHLY, CDR2 FYNNEI. The CDR3 runs 13 residues. The V gene lost 6 bases and the J gene lost 9 bases, with 15 bases spanning the gap.

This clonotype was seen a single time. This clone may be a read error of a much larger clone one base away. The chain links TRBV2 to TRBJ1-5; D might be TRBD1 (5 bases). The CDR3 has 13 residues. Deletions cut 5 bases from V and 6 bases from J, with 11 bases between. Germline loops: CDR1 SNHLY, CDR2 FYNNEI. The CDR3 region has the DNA TGTGCCAGCAGTTCCGTGGGACCTCAGCCCCAGCATTTT. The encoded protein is CASSSVGPQPQHF. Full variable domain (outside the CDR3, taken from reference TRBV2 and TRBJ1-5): EPEVTQTPSHQVTQMGQEVILRCVPISNHLYFYWYRQILGQKVEFLVSFYNNEISEKSEIFDDQFSVERPDGSNFTLKIRSTKLEDSAMYFCASSSVGPQPQHFGDGTRLSIL.

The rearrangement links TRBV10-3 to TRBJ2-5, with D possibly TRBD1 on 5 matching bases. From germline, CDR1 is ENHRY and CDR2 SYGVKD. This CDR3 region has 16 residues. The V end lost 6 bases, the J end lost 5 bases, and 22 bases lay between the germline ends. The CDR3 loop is CAISSPVGARAETQYF. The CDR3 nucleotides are TGTGCCATCAGCTCCCCAGTAGGGGCGCGAGCGGAGACCCAGTACTTC.

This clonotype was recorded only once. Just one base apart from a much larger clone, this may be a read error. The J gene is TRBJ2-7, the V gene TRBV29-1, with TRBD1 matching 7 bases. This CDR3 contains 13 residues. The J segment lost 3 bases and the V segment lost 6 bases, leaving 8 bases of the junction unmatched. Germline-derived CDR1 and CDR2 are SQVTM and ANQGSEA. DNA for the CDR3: TGCAGCGTAGAGAGGACAGGCTACTACGAGCAGTACTTC. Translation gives CSVERTGYYEQYF.

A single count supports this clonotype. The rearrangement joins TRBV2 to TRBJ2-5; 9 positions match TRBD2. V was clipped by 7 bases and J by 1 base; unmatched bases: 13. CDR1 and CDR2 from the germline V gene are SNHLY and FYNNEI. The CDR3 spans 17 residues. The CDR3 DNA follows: TGTGCCAGCAAAATTCTAGCGGGGACAGAAAGCCAAGAGACCCAGTACTTC. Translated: CASKILAGTESQETQYF.

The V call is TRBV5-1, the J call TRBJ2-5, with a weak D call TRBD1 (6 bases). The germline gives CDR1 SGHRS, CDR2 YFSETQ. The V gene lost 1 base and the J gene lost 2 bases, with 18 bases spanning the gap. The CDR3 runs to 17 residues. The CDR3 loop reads CASSLKPTGKGQETQYF. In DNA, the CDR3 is TGCGCCAGCAGCTTGAAACCTACAGGGAAGGGACAAGAGACCCAGTACTTC. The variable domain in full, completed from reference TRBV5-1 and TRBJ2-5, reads KAGVTQTPRYLIKTRGQQVTLSCSPISGHRSVSWYQQTPGQGLQFLFEYFSETQRNKGNFPGRFSGRQFSNSRSEMNVSTLELGDSALYLCASSLKPTGKGQETQYFGPGTRLLVL.

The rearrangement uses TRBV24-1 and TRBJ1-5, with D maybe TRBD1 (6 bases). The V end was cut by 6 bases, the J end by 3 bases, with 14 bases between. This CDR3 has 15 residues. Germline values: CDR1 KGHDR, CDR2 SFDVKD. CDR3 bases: TGTGCCACCAGTACCGGGGGCGCGGACAATCAGCCCCAGCATTTT. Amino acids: CATSTGGADNQPQHF.

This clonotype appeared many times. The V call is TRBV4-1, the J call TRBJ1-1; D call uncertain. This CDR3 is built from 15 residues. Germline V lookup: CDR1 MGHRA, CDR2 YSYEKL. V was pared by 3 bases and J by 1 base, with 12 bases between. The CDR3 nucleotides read TGCGCCAGCAGCCATTCAGTAGCAGGGAACACTGAAGCTTTCTTT. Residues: CASSHSVAGNTEAFF.

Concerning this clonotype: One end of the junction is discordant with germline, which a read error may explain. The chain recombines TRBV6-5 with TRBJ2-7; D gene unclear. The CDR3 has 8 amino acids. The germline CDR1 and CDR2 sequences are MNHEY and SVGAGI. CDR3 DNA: TGTGCCAGCAATTCCCCCCCTTTC. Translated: CASNSPPF.

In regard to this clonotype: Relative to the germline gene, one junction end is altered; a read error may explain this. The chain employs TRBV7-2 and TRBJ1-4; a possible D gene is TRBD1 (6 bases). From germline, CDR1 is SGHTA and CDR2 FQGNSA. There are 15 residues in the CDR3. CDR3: CASSYTAGVPEKLFF. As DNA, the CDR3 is TGCGCCAGCAGCTACACTGCAGGGGTACCTGAAAAACTGTTTTTT.

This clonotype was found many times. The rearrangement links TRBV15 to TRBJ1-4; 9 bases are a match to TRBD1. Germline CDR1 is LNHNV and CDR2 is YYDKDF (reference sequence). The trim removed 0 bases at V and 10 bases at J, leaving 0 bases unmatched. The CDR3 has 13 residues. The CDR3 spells CATSREDRGKLFF. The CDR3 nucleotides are TGTGCCACCAGCAGAGAGGACAGGGGAAAACTGTTTTTT.

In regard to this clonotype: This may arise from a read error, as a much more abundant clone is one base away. The CDR3 region is CASSLAVMSTGGLFF. DNA of the CDR3: TGTGCCAGCAGCTTAGCCGTGATGAGCACCGGGGGGCTGTTTTTT. V gene TRBV7-9 combines with J gene TRBJ2-2, with D tentatively TRBD2 (6 bases). Germline V gives CDR1 SEHNR, CDR2 FQNEAQ (reference sequence). The CDR3 length is 15 residues.

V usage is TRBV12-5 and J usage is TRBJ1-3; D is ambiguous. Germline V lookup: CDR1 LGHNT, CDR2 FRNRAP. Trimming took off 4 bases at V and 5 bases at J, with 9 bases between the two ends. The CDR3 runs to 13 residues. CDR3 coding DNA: TGTGCTAGTGGTTCCGTCATGAGAAACACCATATATTTT. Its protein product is CASGSVMRNTIYF. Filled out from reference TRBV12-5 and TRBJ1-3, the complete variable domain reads DARVTQTPRHKVTEMGQEVTMRCQPILGHNTVFWYRQTMMQGLELLAYFRNRAPLDDSGMPKDRFSAEMPDATLATLKIQPSEPRDSAVYFCASGSVMRNTIYFGEGSWLTVV.

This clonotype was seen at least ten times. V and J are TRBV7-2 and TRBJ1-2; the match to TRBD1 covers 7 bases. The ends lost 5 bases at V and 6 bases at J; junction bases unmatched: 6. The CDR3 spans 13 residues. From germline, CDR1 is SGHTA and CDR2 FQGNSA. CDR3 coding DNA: TGTGCCAGCAGCCGGGGACAGCGGGATGGCTACACCTTC. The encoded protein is CASSRGQRDGYTF.

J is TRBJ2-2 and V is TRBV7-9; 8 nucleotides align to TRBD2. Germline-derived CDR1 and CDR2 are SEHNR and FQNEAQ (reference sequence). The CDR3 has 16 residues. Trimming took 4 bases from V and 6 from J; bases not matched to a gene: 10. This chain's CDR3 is CASSSPAGVKAGELFF. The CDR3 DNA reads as TGTGCCAGCAGCTCCCCAGCGGGAGTGAAGGCCGGGGAGCTGTTTTTT.

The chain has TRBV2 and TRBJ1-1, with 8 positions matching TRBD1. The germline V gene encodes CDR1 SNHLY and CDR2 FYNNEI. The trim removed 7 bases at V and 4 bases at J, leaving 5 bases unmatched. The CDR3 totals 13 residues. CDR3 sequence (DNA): TGTGCCAGCAAACCGGGACAGGTCACTGAAGCTTTCTTT. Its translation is CASKPGQVTEAFF.

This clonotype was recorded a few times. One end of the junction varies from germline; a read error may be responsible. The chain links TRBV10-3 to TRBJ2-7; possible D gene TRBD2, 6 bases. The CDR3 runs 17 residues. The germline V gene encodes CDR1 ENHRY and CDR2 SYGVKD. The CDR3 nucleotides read TGTGCCACCAGTGAGCACCCGAGGGCGGGGAATCGATACGAGCAGTACTTC. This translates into CATSEHPRAGNRYEQYF.

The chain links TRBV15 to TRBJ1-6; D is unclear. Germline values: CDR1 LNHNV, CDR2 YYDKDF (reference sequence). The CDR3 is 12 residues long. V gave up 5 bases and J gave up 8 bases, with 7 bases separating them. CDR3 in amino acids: CATSGEDSPLHF. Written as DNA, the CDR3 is TGTGCCACCAGCGGGGAGGATTCACCCCTCCACTTT.

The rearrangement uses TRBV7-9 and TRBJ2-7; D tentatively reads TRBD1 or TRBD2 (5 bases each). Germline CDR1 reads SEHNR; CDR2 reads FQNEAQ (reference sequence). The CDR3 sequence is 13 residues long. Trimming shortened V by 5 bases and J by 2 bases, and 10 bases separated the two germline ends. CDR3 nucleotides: TGTGCCAGCAGCCGCAGGGAGACCTACGAGCAGTACTTC. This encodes CASSRRETYEQYF.

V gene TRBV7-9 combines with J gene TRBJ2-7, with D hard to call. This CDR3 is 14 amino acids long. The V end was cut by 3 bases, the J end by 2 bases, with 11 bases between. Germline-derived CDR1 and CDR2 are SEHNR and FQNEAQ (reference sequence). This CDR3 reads CASSLGYPTYEQYF. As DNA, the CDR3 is TGTGCCAGCAGCTTGGGCTACCCCACCTACGAGCAGTACTTC.

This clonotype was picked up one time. DNA for the CDR3: TGTGCCAGCAGCCGTGGGGGGGCGCGGACTGAAGCTTTCTTT. It specifies CASSRGGARTEAFF. The gene calls are TRBV7-9 and TRBJ1-1, with a tentative D call TRBD1 (6 bases). The CDR3 consists of 14 residues. Germline CDR1 SEHNR, CDR2 FQNEAQ (reference sequence). Trimming cost V 5 bases and J 5 bases, with 15 bases left between them.